These T cell receptor beta chains were read from a single sample in a study of Ad26.COV2.S vaccination and SARS-CoV-2 variants. Here immunoSEQ multiplex PCR was the method, and the copy in TCRdb shows in-frame clones only, minus some. The table lists around 300,000 clones, under 90% of them singletons. The sequencing used peripheral blood, collected in a trial of Ad26.COV2.S vaccine versus placebo. All receptors derive from a person between 18 and 65 years old who received the Ad26.COV2.S COVID-19 vaccine or a placebo. CDR3s include the opening cysteine and the closing phenylalanine or tryptophan. D genes are given only for firm matches. Only some rows state a clone size, as once, few, many or a class for expanded clones.

D gene: NA; clone size: once; V gene: TRBV11-2; J gene: TRBJ1-2; CDR3 DNA: TGTGCCAGCAGCATCGACAACTATGGCTACACCTTC; CDR3 protein: CASSIDNYGYTF
D gene: NA; clone size: NA; V gene: TRBV5-4; J gene: TRBJ1-1; CDR3 DNA: TGTGCCAGCAGCTTGGGGGGGGACACCCCGAACACTGAAGCTTTCTTT; CDR3 protein: CASSLGGDTPNTEAFF
D gene: NA; clone size: NA; V gene: TRBV6-5; J gene: TRBJ1-1; CDR3 DNA: TGTGCCAGCATTTTTGGACCGCCCTACACTGAAGCTTTCTTT; CDR3 protein: CASIFGPPYTEAFF
D gene: TRBD1; clone size: NA; V gene: TRBV7-8; J gene: TRBJ1-3; CDR3 DNA: TGTGCCAGCAGCCCTGGGCAGGGGGCCCCCTCTGGAAACACCATATATTTT; CDR3 protein: CASSPGQGAPSGNTIYF
D gene: TRBD1; clone size: once; V gene: TRBV5-3; J gene: TRBJ1-2; CDR3 DNA: TGTGCCAGAAGCCTACGGACAGGGGCATGGGAGGGCTACACCTTC; CDR3 protein: CARSLRTGAWEGYTF
D gene: NA; clone size: NA; V gene: TRBV28; J gene: TRBJ1-2; CDR3 DNA: TGTGCCAGCAGTTTAGCCGGGGAACCCTTTAGGGATGGCTACACCTTC; CDR3 protein: CASSLAGEPFRDGYTF
D gene: NA; clone size: NA; V gene: TRBV27; J gene: TRBJ1-3; CDR3 DNA: TGTGCCAGCAGTTTATCTAGAACAGCCGGCACCATATATTTT; CDR3 protein: CASSLSRTAGTIYF
D gene: TRBD2; clone size: NA; V gene: TRBV10-2; J gene: TRBJ2-3; CDR3 DNA: TGCGCCAGCAGTGAGCCCGGGACTAGCGGCCACTATAGCACAGATACGCAGTATTTT; CDR3 protein: CASSEPGTSGHYSTDTQYF
D gene: NA; clone size: NA; V gene: TRBV19; J gene: TRBJ1-1; CDR3 DNA: TGTGCCACTCTTATGTCGGGTGGCACTGAAGCTTTCTTT; CDR3 protein: CATLMSGGTEAFF
D gene: TRBD2; clone size: once; V gene: TRBV7-2; J gene: TRBJ2-2; CDR3 DNA: TGTGCCAGCAGCTTGACTAGCGCTATGACAACCGGGGAGCTGTTTTTT; CDR3 protein: CASSLTSAMTTGELFF
D gene: NA; clone size: once; V gene: TRBV7-9; J gene: TRBJ1-1; CDR3 DNA: TGTGCCAGCAGCTTAGACGGGGGCGGCACTGAAGCTTTCTTT; CDR3 protein: CASSLDGGGTEAFF
D gene: TRBD1; clone size: NA; V gene: TRBV6-2/TRBV6-3; J gene: TRBJ1-4; CDR3 DNA: TGTGCCAGCAGTTACCCGACAGGGGGCAATGAAAAACTGTTTTTT; CDR3 protein: CASSYPTGGNEKLFF
D gene: NA; clone size: once; V gene: TRBV4-1; J gene: TRBJ1-2; CDR3 DNA: TGCGCCAGCAGCTTTTTATGGGAACACCTGAACTATGGCTACACCTTC; CDR3 protein: CASSFLWEHLNYGYTF
D gene: NA; clone size: NA; V gene: TRBV12-3/TRBV12-4; J gene: TRBJ1-2; CDR3 DNA: TGTGCCAGCAGCCCTGGGGAGTGGTATGGCTACACCTTC; CDR3 protein: CASSPGEWYGYTF
D gene: TRBD1; clone size: NA; V gene: TRBV11-2; J gene: TRBJ2-1; CDR3 DNA: TGTGCCAGCAGCTTAACGGGGACAGGGTTCAATGAGCAGTTCTTC; CDR3 protein: CASSLTGTGFNEQFF
D gene: NA; clone size: NA; V gene: TRBV19; J gene: TRBJ2-2; CDR3 DNA: TGTGCCAGTAGGGTTTCCGGGGAGCTGTTTTTT; CDR3 protein: CASRVSGELFF
D gene: TRBD1; clone size: once; V gene: TRBV6-5; J gene: TRBJ2-5; CDR3 DNA: TGTGCCAGCATCCTTGGACAGGTCGGGACCCAGTACTTC; CDR3 protein: CASILGQVGTQYF
D gene: NA; clone size: NA; V gene: TRBV4-3; J gene: TRBJ1-1; CDR3 DNA: TGCGCCAGCAGCCAAGACAGGGTGAACACTGAAGCTTTCTTT; CDR3 protein: CASSQDRVNTEAFF
D gene: NA; clone size: NA; V gene: TRBV7-2; J gene: TRBJ1-5; CDR3 DNA: TGTGCCAGCAGCTTATCCCCCCTATCTGGCAATCAGCCCCAGCATTTT; CDR3 protein: CASSLSPLSGNQPQHF
D gene: TRBD2; clone size: NA; V gene: TRBV7-9; J gene: TRBJ2-2; CDR3 DNA: TGTGCCCGAGGTCTAGCGGGGGTGAGCACCGGGGAGCTGTTTTTT; CDR3 protein: CARGLAGVSTGELFF
D gene: NA; clone size: NA; V gene: TRBV7-9; J gene: TRBJ2-1; CDR3 DNA: TGTGCCAGCCGTGGGGGGCGGGAGTATTCGAATGAGCAGTTCTTC; CDR3 protein: CASRGGREYSNEQFF
D gene: TRBD1; clone size: NA; V gene: TRBV19; J gene: TRBJ1-2; CDR3 DNA: TGTGCCAGTAGTATTTGGGGACAGATCCAGGTTGGCTACACCTTC; CDR3 protein: CASSIWGQIQVGYTF
D gene: NA; clone size: once; V gene: TRBV28; J gene: TRBJ2-1; CDR3 DNA: TGTGCCAGCAGTCCCGATGGGGGACTCAATGAGCAGTTCTTC; CDR3 protein: CASSPDGGLNEQFF
D gene: NA; clone size: NA; V gene: TRBV14; J gene: TRBJ2-5; CDR3 DNA: TGTGCCAGCAGCCAAATGAGGGGAGAGACCCAGTACTTC; CDR3 protein: CASSQMRGETQYF
D gene: TRBD1; clone size: NA; V gene: TRBV24-1; J gene: TRBJ1-2; CDR3 DNA: TGTGCCACCAGTGATTCCTCGGACAGGAATGGCTACACCTTC; CDR3 protein: CATSDSSDRNGYTF
D gene: NA; clone size: NA; V gene: TRBV24-1; J gene: TRBJ1-5; CDR3 DNA: TGTGCCACCAGTGATTCCCAATCTCCTAGGCCCCAGCATTTT; CDR3 protein: CATSDSQSPRPQHF
D gene: NA; clone size: NA; V gene: TRBV9; J gene: TRBJ1-1; CDR3 DNA: TGTGCCAGCAGCGTAGGGGGGAGGACTGAAGCTTTCTTT; CDR3 protein: CASSVGGRTEAFF
D gene: NA; clone size: NA; V gene: TRBV6-1; J gene: TRBJ1-1; CDR3 DNA: TGTGCCAGCAGTGAGGCCCCCGACACTGAAGCTTTCTTT; CDR3 protein: CASSEAPDTEAFF
D gene: NA; clone size: NA; V gene: TRBV19; J gene: TRBJ2-7; CDR3 DNA: TGTGCCAGTAGTATAGATGTGACCTACGAGCAGTACTTC; CDR3 protein: CASSIDVTYEQYF
D gene: NA; clone size: once; V gene: TRBV4-1; J gene: TRBJ1-2; CDR3 DNA: TGCGCCAGCAAACCCGAGGCAGGGAGCTATGGCTACACCTTC; CDR3 protein: CASKPEAGSYGYTF
D gene: NA; clone size: once; V gene: TRBV18; J gene: TRBJ1-1; CDR3 DNA: TGTGCCAGCTCACGCGAGTCCACCTACACTGAAGCTTTCTTT; CDR3 protein: CASSRESTYTEAFF
D gene: NA; clone size: NA; V gene: TRBV5-8; J gene: TRBJ1-5; CDR3 DNA: TGTGCCAGCAGCTTGGCCGCGGCCCGGGATCAGCATTTT; CDR3 protein: CASSLAAARDQHF
D gene: NA; clone size: once; V gene: TRBV7-2; J gene: TRBJ1-1; CDR3 DNA: TGTGCCAGCAGCTTAGGGACAGCAAACACTGAAGCTTTCTTT; CDR3 protein: CASSLGTANTEAFF